This entry lists 26 T cell receptor beta chains sequenced from one sample in a study of blood T cell repertoires in COVID-19. TCRdb's table, derived via immunoSEQ multiplex PCR, lists solely in-frame clones and lacks some. The repertoire has 220,000 or so clones, 82% of them found once; the top ten carry approximately 3.8%. Sequencing was performed on peripheral blood. All receptors come from a woman older than 75 with acute or convalescent COVID-19.

This clone was seen only a few times. V gene TRBV7-9 combines with J gene TRBJ1-2, with 10 bases identical to TRBD1. V was pared by 5 bases and J by 4 bases, with 10 bases of the junction left unmatched. This CDR3 has 16 residues. Germline V gives CDR1 SEHNR, CDR2 FQNEAQ (reference sequence). CDR3 residues: CASSLAGTGVLYGYTF. The CDR3 DNA is TGTGCCAGCAGCCTCGCAGGGACAGGGGTTCTCTATGGCTACACCTTC.

The sample holds a few counts of this clone. This chain links TRBV7-3 with TRBJ2-1, with 10 bases identical to TRBD2. The length of the CDR3 is 16 residues. The ends lost 1 base at V and 3 bases at J; junction bases unmatched: 3. Germline CDR1 and CDR2: SGHTA and FQGTGA. The CDR3 reads CASSLKAGGNYNEQFF. CDR3 nucleotides: TGTGCCAGCAGCTTAAAAGCGGGGGGGAACTACAATGAGCAGTTCTTC.

V usage is TRBV10-1 and J usage is TRBJ2-7; possibly TRBD1 for D (5 bases). V gave up 8 bases and J gave up 5 bases, with 13 bases separating them. Germline CDR1 is WNHNN and CDR2 is SYGVQD (reference sequence). The CDR3 sequence is 12 residues long. The CDR3 loop reads CASLGAQNEQYF. The DNA of the CDR3 is TGCGCCAGCTTAGGGGCCCAAAACGAGCAGTACTTC.

This sequence joins TRBV11-3 and TRBJ2-7; tentatively, D is TRBD1 (6 bases). The V end was cut by 4 bases, the J end by 5 bases, with 12 bases between. Germline V CDR1 and CDR2: SGHNT, YENEEA. The CDR3 runs 13 residues. Here the CDR3 DNA reads TGTGCCAGCAGCTGGGACATGGGGAACGAGCAGTACTTC. Its protein is CASSWDMGNEQYF.

The rearrangement links TRBV28 to TRBJ1-2, with a tentative D call TRBD1 (5 bases). V was shortened by 4 bases and J by 4 bases, with 10 bases between the two germline ends. The V gene's germline CDR1 is MDHEN and CDR2 SYDVKM. The CDR3 consists of 13 residues. As DNA, the CDR3 is TGTGCCAGCAGTTGGGGGGGGACCTATGGCTACACCTTC. Translated, it gives CASSWGGTYGYTF.

The rearrangement uses TRBV7-8 and TRBJ2-6; possible D gene TRBD1, 5 bases. Deletions cut 10 bases from V and 0 bases from J, with 25 bases between. Germline CDR1 and CDR2: SGHVS and FQNEAQ. The CDR3 consists of 19 residues. CDR3 sequence reads: CAILGGRTSTFSGANVLTF. The CDR3 DNA reads TGTGCCATTCTAGGTGGTAGGACAAGCACATTCTCTGGGGCCAACGTCCTGACTTTC.

V usage is TRBV19 and J usage is TRBJ1-1, with TRBD1 as a possible D gene (6 bases). Per the germline V gene, CDR1 is LNHDA and CDR2 is SQIVND (reference sequence). V was trimmed by 1 base and J by 1 base, leaving 10 bases between them. This CDR3 has 15 amino acids. The CDR3 nucleotides are TGTGCCAGTAGTATAGGGACAGTTCAGAACACTGAAGCTTTCTTT. This gives the protein CASSIGTVQNTEAFF.

This sequence joins TRBV7-9 and TRBJ2-7, with 8 bases lining up with TRBD2. Looked up from germline, CDR1 is SEHNR and CDR2 is FQNEAQ (reference sequence). CDR3 length equals 14 residues. V trimming: 7 bases; J trimming: 3 bases; junction bases outside the gene matches: 8. CDR3 sequence reads: CASNPPGGSYEQYF. The CDR3 bases are TGTGCCAGCAACCCTCCGGGGGGGAGCTACGAGCAGTACTTC.

V gene TRBV7-9 combines with J gene TRBJ1-1; no firm D call. Per the germline V gene, CDR1 is SEHNR and CDR2 is FQNEAQ (reference sequence). V was trimmed by 5 bases and J by 8 bases, leaving 12 bases between them. The CDR3 has 12 residues. The CDR3 protein is CASSAMRTEAFF. The CDR3 bases are TGTGCCAGCAGCGCCATGCGAACCGAAGCTTTCTTT. The whole variable domain, filled in from reference TRBV7-9 and TRBJ1-1, reads DTGVSQNPRHKITKRGQNVTFRCDPISEHNRLYWYRQTLGQGPEFLTYFQNEAQLEKSRLLSDRFSAERPKGSFSTLEIQRTEQGDSAMYLCASSAMRTEAFFGQGTRLTVV.

The rearrangement links TRBV7-2 to TRBJ1-2; D is unclear. V shed 1 base and J shed 8 bases, with 8 bases lying between them. The CDR3 spans 12 residues. CDR1 and CDR2 from the germline V gene are SGHTA and FQGNSA. The CDR3 bases are TGTGCCAGCAGCTTAGGAACATTCGGCTACACCTTC. Its protein product is CASSLGTFGYTF.

The gene calls are TRBV7-9 and TRBJ1-1; the match to TRBD1 covers 9 bases. V was pared by 5 bases and J by 4 bases, with 5 bases of the junction left unmatched. Germline CDR1 SEHNR, CDR2 FQNEAQ (reference sequence). The CDR3 spans 14 residues. This CDR3 reads CASSRDRGITEAFF. CDR3 coding DNA: TGTGCCAGCAGCCGAGACAGGGGGATCACTGAAGCTTTCTTT.

The chain links TRBV5-1 to TRBJ1-3, with 9 nucleotides matching TRBD1. The J segment lost 0 bases and the V segment lost 0 bases, leaving 4 bases of the junction unmatched. The CDR3 consists of 17 residues. Germline CDR1 and CDR2: SGHRS and YFSETQ. DNA of the CDR3: TGCGCCAGCAGCTTGGGTGGGACAGGGTCCTCTGGAAACACCATATATTTT. It encodes CASSLGGTGSSGNTIYF.

This clone was observed a handful of times. The rearrangement uses TRBV10-1 and TRBJ1-4, with a weak D call TRBD1 (6 bases). The V gene's germline CDR1 is WNHNN and CDR2 SYGVQD (reference sequence). The CDR3 covers 15 residues. Trimming took off 4 bases at V and 5 bases at J, with 14 bases between the two ends. This chain's CDR3 is CASSGQADRNEKLFF. CDR3 nucleotides: TGCGCCAGCAGTGGACAGGCGGATAGGAATGAAAAACTGTTTTTT.

The rearrangement joins TRBV4-2 to TRBJ2-3, with 16 bases matching TRBD2. Germline V lookup: CDR1 LGHNA, CDR2 YNFKEQ. The CDR3 is 18 amino acids. V dropped 8 bases and J dropped 5; count of bases not matched to a gene: 13. CDR3 in DNA: TGTGCCAGCTCTCACACCGGGACTAGCGGGGGGGCCGGAGATACGCAGTATTTT. Protein: CASSHTGTSGGAGDTQYF.

A few counts support this clone. The rearrangement uses TRBV3-1 (or the pseudogene TRBV3-2) and TRBJ1-6; D not certain. Looked up from germline, CDR1 is LGHDT and CDR2 is YNNKEL (reference sequence). This CDR3 spans 16 amino acids. Trimming stripped 6 bases from V and 5 bases from J, with 17 bases between. In DNA form, the CDR3 reads TGTGCCAGCAGAGGCTCACGGGAAGGTAATAATTCACCCCTCCACTTT. It encodes CASRGSREGNNSPLHF.

CDR3 in amino acids: CASSPRAGGFWNEQFF. CDR3 nucleotide sequence: TGTGCCAGCAGCCCAAGGGCAGGGGGATTTTGGAATGAGCAGTTCTTC. V and J are TRBV7-3 and TRBJ2-1; TRBD1 matches 7 bases. The length of the CDR3 is 16 residues. Germline lookup yields CDR1 SGHTA and CDR2 FQGTGA. V trimming: 5 bases; J trimming: 7 bases; junction bases outside the gene matches: 14.

The chain employs TRBV19 and TRBJ2-4, with D tentatively TRBD1 (5 bases). V was pared by 3 bases and J by 8 bases, with 14 bases between. The germline V gene has CDR1 LNHDA and CDR2 SQIVND (reference sequence). CDR3 length equals 14 residues. CDR3 coding DNA: TGTGCCAGTAGTATGAGATTCCAGGGTGACATTCAGTACTTC. This translates into CASSMRFQGDIQYF.

The chain recombines TRBV19 with TRBJ1-4, with D unclear. This CDR3 spans 15 amino acids. V lost 3 bases to trimming and J lost 7 bases, with 15 bases between them. Germline loops: CDR1 LNHDA, CDR2 SQIVND (reference sequence). The CDR3 nucleotides are TGTGCCAGTAGTATTCGGCGGGATTCGCTTGAAAAACTGTTTTTT. It encodes CASSIRRDSLEKLFF. Using reference TRBV19 and TRBJ1-4 for the parts outside the CDR3, the full variable domain is DGGITQSPKYLFRKEGQNVTLSCEQNLNHDAMYWYRQDPGQGLRLIYYSQIVNDFQKGDIAEGYSVSREKKESFPLTVTSAQKNPTAFYLCASSIRRDSLEKLFFGSGTQLSVL.

The CDR3 region is CASSGYFGENEKLFF. In DNA form, the CDR3 reads TGTGCCAGCAGCGGATATTTCGGGGAGAATGAAAAACTGTTTTTT. This chain joins TRBV11-2 and TRBJ1-4; D gene unclear. V was pared by 5 bases and J by 5 bases, with 15 bases between. The CDR3 has 15 amino acids. The germline V gene encodes CDR1 SGHAT and CDR2 FQNNGV.

The chain employs TRBV5-4 and TRBJ1-5; D uncertain. Between the trimmed V and J ends, which lost 2 bases and 0 bases, there was a span of 12 bases. Germline-derived CDR1 and CDR2 are SGHNT and YYREEE (reference sequence). CDR3 length: 16 amino acids. DNA of the CDR3: TGTGCCAGCAGCTTAGGAGGGATGGATAGCAATCAGCCCCAGCATTTT. Its translation is CASSLGGMDSNQPQHF.

The V call is TRBV18, the J call TRBJ2-7; D ambiguous. Germline values: CDR1 KGHSH, CDR2 LQKENI. The CDR3 has 13 residues. The V and J ends lost 6 bases and 6 bases respectively, with 15 bases between them. The CDR3 loop reads CASSPSSSSEQYF. CDR3 DNA: TGTGCCAGCTCGCCATCGTCCAGTTCCGAGCAGTACTTC.

This clone was recorded once. The chain has TRBV19 and TRBJ1-4, with D perhaps matching TRBD1 (5 bases). The CDR3 covers 14 residues. Between the trimmed V and J ends, which lost 5 bases and 4 bases, there was a span of 11 bases. Germline assignment: CDR1 LNHDA and CDR2 SQIVND (reference sequence). In DNA, the CDR3 is TGTGCCAGTAGTCGACAGCAAAATAATGAAAAACTGTTTTTT. Translation: CASSRQQNNEKLFF.

On this clone itself: A read error may account for a junction end that differs from germline. The V call is TRBV7-2, the J call TRBJ2-7; 15 bases match TRBD2. CDR1 SGHTA and CDR2 FQGNSA come from the germline V gene. CDR3 length: 14 residues. The CDR3 bases are TGTGCCAGCAGCGAGGGACTAGCGGGGGGCAATGGGGACTTC. This encodes CASSEGLAGGNGDF.

This chain connects TRBV27 to TRBJ2-7, with a tentative D call TRBD1 (5 bases). From germline, CDR1 is MNHEY and CDR2 SMNVEV (reference sequence). This CDR3 has 14 residues. V was shortened by 4 bases and J by 2 bases, with 12 bases between the two germline ends. The CDR3 bases are TGTGCCAGCAGTTCGTTCCAGGGCACCTACGAGCAGTACTTC. The encoded protein is CASSSFQGTYEQYF.

This clone was recorded a few times. V usage is TRBV7-8 and J usage is TRBJ1-1; 11 bases are a match to TRBD1. Trimming at V came to 4 bases and at J to 5 bases, leaving 6 bases not matched to a gene. The CDR3 extends over 15 amino acids. Looked up from germline, CDR1 is SGHVS and CDR2 is FQNEAQ. The CDR3 here is CASSSAGTGGTEAFF. The CDR3 DNA reads as TGTGCCAGCAGCTCAGCCGGGACAGGGGGAACTGAAGCTTTCTTT.

The chain has TRBV7-8 and TRBJ2-6; the D is unclear. The CDR3 is 18 residues long. The germline CDR1 and CDR2 sequences are SGHVS and FQNEAQ. V was trimmed by 1 base and J by 2 bases, leaving 15 bases between them. The CDR3 is CASSLDDLSRAGANVLTF. The CDR3 nucleotides read TGTGCCAGCAGCTTAGATGACCTCTCCCGGGCTGGGGCCAACGTCCTGACTTTC.